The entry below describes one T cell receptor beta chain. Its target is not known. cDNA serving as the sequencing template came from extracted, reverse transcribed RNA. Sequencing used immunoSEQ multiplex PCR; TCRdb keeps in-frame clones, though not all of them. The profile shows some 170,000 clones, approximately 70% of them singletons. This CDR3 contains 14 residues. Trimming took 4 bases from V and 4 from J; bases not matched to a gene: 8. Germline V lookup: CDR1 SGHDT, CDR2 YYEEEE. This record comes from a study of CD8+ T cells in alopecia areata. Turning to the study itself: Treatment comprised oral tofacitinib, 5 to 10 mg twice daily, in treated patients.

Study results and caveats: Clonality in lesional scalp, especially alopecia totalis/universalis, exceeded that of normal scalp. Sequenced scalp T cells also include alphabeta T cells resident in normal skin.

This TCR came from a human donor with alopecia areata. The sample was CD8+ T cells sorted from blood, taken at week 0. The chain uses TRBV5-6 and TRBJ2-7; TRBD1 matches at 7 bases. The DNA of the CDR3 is TGTGCCAGCAGCCACGACAGGGTTGGGTACGAGCAGTACTTC. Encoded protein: CASSHDRVGYEQYF.